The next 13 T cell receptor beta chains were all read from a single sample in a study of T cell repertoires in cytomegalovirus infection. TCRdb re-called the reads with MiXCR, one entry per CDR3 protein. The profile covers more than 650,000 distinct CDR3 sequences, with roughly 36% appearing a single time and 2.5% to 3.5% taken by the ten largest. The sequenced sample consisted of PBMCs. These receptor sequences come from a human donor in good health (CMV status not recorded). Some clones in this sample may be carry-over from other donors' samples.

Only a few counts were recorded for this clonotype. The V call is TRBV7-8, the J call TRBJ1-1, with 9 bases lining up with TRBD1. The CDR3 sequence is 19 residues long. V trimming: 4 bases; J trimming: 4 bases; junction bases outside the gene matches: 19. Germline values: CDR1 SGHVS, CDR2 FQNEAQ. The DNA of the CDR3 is TGTGCCAGCAGCTCCTCGAGGGACAGGGTGCGTGGGTGGGGCACTGAAGCTTTCTTT. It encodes CASSSSRDRVRGWGTEAFF. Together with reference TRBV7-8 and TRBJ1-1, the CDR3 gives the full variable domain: GAGVSQSPRYKVAKRGQDVALRCDPISGHVSLFWYQQALGQGPEFLTYFQNEAQLDKSGLPSDRFFAERPEGSVSTLKIQRTQQEDSAVYLCASSSSRDRVRGWGTEAFFGQGTRLTVV.

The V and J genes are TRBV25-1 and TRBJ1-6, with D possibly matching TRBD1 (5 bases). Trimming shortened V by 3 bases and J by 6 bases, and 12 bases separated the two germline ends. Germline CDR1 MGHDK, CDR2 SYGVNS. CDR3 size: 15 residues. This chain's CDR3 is CASSDPRQLNSPLHF. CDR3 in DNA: TGTGCCAGCAGTGATCCCCGACAGCTTAATTCACCCCTCCACTTT. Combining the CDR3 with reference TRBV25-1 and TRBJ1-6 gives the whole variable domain EADIYQTPRYLVIGTGKKITLECSQTMGHDKMYWYQQDPGMELHLIHYSYGVNSTEKGDLSSESTVSRIRTEHFPLTLESARPSHTSQYLCASSDPRQLNSPLHFGNGTRLTVT.

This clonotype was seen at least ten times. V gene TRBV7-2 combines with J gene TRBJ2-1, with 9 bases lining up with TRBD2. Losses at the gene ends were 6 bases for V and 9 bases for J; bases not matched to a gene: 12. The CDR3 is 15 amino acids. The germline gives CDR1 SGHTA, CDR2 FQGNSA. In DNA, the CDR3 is TGTGCCAGCAGATTACCGGGACTAGCTGTCGGTGAGCAGTTCTTC. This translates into CASRLPGLAVGEQFF. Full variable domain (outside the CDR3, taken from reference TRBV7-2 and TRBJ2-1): GAGVSQSPSNKVTEKGKDVELRCDPISGHTALYWYRQSLGQGLEFLIYFQGNSAPDKSGLPSDRFSAERTGGSVSTLTIQRTQQEDSAVYLCASRLPGLAVGEQFFGPGTRLTVL.

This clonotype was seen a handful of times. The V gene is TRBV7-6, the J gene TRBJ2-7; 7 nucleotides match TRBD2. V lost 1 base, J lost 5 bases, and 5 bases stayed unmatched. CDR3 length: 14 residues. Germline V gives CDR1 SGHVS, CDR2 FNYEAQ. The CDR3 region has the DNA TGTGCCAGCAGCTTAGTTGCGGGAGCCCACGAGCAGTACTTC. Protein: CASSLVAGAHEQYF.

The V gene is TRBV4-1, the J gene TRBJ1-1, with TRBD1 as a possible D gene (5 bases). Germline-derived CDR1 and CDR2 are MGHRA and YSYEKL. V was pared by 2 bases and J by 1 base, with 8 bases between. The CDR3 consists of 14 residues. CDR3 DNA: TGCGCCAGCAGCCAAAACAGGCGGAACACTGAAGCTTTCTTT. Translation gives CASSQNRRNTEAFF.

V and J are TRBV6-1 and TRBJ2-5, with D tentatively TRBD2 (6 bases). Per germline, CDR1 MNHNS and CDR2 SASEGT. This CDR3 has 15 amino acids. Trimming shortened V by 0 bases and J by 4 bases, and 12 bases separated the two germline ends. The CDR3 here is CASSEALMGGETQYF. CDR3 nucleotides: TGTGCCAGCAGTGAAGCGCTGATGGGGGGAGAGACCCAGTACTTC.

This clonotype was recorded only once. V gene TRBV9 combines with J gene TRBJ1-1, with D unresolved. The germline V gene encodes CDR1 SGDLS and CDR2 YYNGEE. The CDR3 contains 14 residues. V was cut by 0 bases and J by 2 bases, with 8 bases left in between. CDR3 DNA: TGTGCCAGCAGCGTAGATGTAGCTAACACTGAAGCTTTCTTT. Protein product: CASSVDVANTEAFF.

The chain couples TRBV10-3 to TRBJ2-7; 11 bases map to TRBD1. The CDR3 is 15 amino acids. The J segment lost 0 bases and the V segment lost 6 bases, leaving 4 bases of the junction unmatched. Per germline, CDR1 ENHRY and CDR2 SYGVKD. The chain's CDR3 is CAISRDRGSSYEQYF. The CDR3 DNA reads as TGTGCCATCAGCCGGGACAGGGGGAGCTCCTACGAGCAGTACTTC.

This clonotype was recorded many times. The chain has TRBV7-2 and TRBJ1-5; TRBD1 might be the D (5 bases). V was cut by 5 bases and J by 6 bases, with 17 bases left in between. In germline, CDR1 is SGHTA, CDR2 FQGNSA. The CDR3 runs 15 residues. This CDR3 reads CASSRAGGGGQPQHF. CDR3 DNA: TGTGCCAGCAGCCGAGCGGGTGGGGGTGGTCAGCCCCAGCATTTT.

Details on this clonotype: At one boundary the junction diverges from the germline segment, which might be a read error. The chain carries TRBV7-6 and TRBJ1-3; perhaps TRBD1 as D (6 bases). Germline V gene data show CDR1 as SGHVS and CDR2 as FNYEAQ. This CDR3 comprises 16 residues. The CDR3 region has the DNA TGTGCTAGCAGCTCGGACAGTTCCTTGGCTGGAAACACCATATATTTT. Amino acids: CASSSDSSLAGNTIYF.

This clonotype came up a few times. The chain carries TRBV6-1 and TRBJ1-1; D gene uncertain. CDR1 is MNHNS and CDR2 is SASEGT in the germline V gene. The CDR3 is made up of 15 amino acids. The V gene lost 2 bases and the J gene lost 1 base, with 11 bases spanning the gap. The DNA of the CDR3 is TGTGCCAGCAGTGAATTGGAGTATGGGAACACTGAAGCTTTCTTT. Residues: CASSELEYGNTEAFF.

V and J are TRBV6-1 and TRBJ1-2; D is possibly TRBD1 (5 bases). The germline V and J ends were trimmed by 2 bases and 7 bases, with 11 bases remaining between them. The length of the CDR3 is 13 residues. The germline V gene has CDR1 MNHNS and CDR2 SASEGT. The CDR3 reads CASSETGVGGYTF. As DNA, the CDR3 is TGTGCCAGCAGTGAAACGGGGGTGGGTGGCTACACCTTC.

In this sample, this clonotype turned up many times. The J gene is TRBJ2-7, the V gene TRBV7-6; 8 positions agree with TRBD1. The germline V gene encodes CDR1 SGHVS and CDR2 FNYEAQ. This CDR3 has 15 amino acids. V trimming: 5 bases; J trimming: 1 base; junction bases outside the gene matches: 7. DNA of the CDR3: TGTGCCAGCAGCGCCGGGACAGGACTTTCCTACGAGCAGTACTTC. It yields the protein CASSAGTGLSYEQYF.